Listed below are T cell receptor beta chains from one sample, sequenced in a study of shared T cell receptors in the human thymus. The table came from immunoSEQ multiplex PCR; TCRdb's copy has only in-frame clones and leaves some out. The table lists more than 550,000 clones, roughly 86% of them singletons, with approximately 0.0097% in the top ten. In addition, the sample was reused for a study of human thymus T cells.

Sequenced: thymocytes. These receptors originate from a boy under two years old with a congenital heart defect. Both conserved end residues are part of each CDR3. The D gene is left open where the match is weak. Only some rows state a clone size, as once, few, many or a class for expanded clones.

clone_size	d_call	v_call	j_call	cdr3_aa	cdr3_nt
NA	NA	TRBV2	TRBJ1-1	CASSKSGGGTEAFF	TGTGCTTCTTCCAAGTCGGGGGGCGGAACTGAAGCTTTCTTT
NA	TRBD1	TRBV15	TRBJ1-5	CATSRPGTARNQPQHF	TGTGCCACCAGCAGGCCCGGGACAGCCCGCAATCAGCCCCAGCATTTT
NA	NA	TRBV7-8	TRBJ1-5	CASSLWAQPQHF	TGTGCCAGCAGCTTATGGGCTCAGCCCCAGCATTTT
NA	NA	TRBV4-1	TRBJ2-7	CASSLDINGHTYEQYF	TGCGCCAGCAGCCTAGATATCAATGGACACACCTACGAGCAGTACTTC
NA	NA	TRBV4-1	TRBJ1-4	CASSPEADGEKLFF	TGCGCCAGCAGCCCTGAGGCGGATGGCGAAAAACTGTTTTTT
NA	NA	TRBV5-1	TRBJ2-6	CASSHNPRVLSTSGANVLTF	TGCGCCAGCAGCCACAATCCGAGGGTGTTGTCTACCTCTGGGGCCAACGTCCTGACTTTC
NA	NA	TRBV10-3	TRBJ2-3	CATSEGHTDTQYF	TGTGCCACCAGTGAGGGACACACAGATACGCAGTATTTT
NA	TRBD2	TRBV4-1	TRBJ2-7	CASSRGTSGGAQKEQYF	TGCGCCAGCAGCCGAGGGACTAGCGGGGGCGCGCAAAAAGAGCAGTACTTC
few	TRBD1	TRBV7-9	TRBJ1-2	CASRTGGDTNYGYTF	TGTGCCAGCCGTACAGGGGGCGATACAAACTATGGCTACACCTTC
few	TRBD1	TRBV19	TRBJ1-4	CATRQGGEKLFF	TGTGCCACCCGACAGGGCGGAGAAAAACTGTTTTTT
NA	NA	TRBV15	TRBJ1-2	CATGPGPEVHGYTF	TGTGCCACCGGCCCAGGGCCCGAGGTCCATGGCTACACCTTC
once	TRBD1	TRBV5-1	TRBJ1-1	CASSLPDRDAFF	TGCGCCAGCAGCTTGCCGGACAGGGACGCTTTCTTT